Presented here are 16 T cell receptor beta chains from one specimen sequenced in a study of shared clonotypes between healthy human individuals. Method: immunoSEQ multiplex PCR; TCRdb's copy keeps in-frame clones and lacks some. The sample carries over a million clones, around 82% recorded once. Sequencing was performed on memory CD4+ T cells from PBMCs. Subset meaning: CD45RA-negative fraction. These receptors all come from a young man in good health. Some clones in this sample may be carry-over from other donors' samples.

The chain links TRBV4-1 to TRBJ2-3, with TRBD2 identical over 10 bases. Unmatched junction bases numbered 8, after V lost 0 bases and J lost 8 bases. In germline, CDR1 is MGHRA, CDR2 YSYEKL. The CDR3 has 16 amino acids. Here the CDR3 DNA reads TGCGCCAGCAGCCAAGATAGAGGAGCGGGAGGGGGTACGCAGTATTTT. As protein: CASSQDRGAGGGTQYF.

This chain joins TRBV5-1 and TRBJ2-7; D is unresolved. There are 15 residues in the CDR3. V lost 4 bases, J lost 2 bases, and 16 bases lay in between. The germline V gene encodes CDR1 SGHRS and CDR2 YFSETQ. CDR3 sequence reads: CASSRLPGQTYEQYF. In DNA form, the CDR3 reads TGCGCCAGCAGCCGACTTCCGGGTCAAACCTACGAGCAGTACTTC.

V is TRBV27 and J is TRBJ2-5; 11 positions match TRBD2. Trimming took 5 bases from V and 1 from J; bases not matched to a gene: 0. The germline V gene encodes CDR1 MNHEY and CDR2 SMNVEV (reference sequence). The CDR3 runs to 14 residues. The CDR3 here is CASSLAGGQETQYF. The DNA of the CDR3 is TGTGCCAGCAGTCTAGCGGGAGGCCAAGAGACCCAGTACTTC.

The gene calls are TRBV11-2 and TRBJ2-1; 8 bases are a match to TRBD2. The CDR3 totals 16 residues. V dropped 4 bases and J dropped 0; count of bases not matched to a gene: 5. CDR1 and CDR2 from the germline V gene are SGHAT and FQNNGV. In DNA form, the CDR3 reads TGTGCCAGCAGCTCCTTAGCGGGGAGCTCCTACAATGAGCAGTTCTTC. This gives the protein CASSSLAGSSYNEQFF. Based on the CDR3 plus reference TRBV11-2 and TRBJ2-1, the full variable domain is EAGVAQSPRYKIIEKRQSVAFWCNPISGHATLYWYQQILGQGPKLLIQFQNNGVVDDSQLPKDRFSAERLKGVDSTLKIQPAKLEDSAVYLCASSSLAGSSYNEQFFGPGTRLTVL.

The rearrangement joins TRBV18 to TRBJ1-5; 10 positions agree with TRBD1. The CDR3 has 15 residues. Unmatched junction bases numbered 11, after V lost 6 bases and J lost 9 bases. Germline V gene data show CDR1 as KGHSH and CDR2 as LQKENI. As DNA, the CDR3 is TGTGCCAGCTCGACCGGGACAGGGGATCTGGGGCCCCAGCATTTT. It is translated as CASSTGTGDLGPQHF.

This clone was detected once. Written as DNA, the CDR3 is TGTGCCAGCACCTTGGGAGGGGCCACTCAGCCCCAGCATTTT. This codes for CASTLGGATQPQHF. The gene calls are TRBV7-4 and TRBJ1-5; TRBD1 is a possible D gene (5 bases). V was clipped by 7 bases and J by 6 bases, with 16 bases between them. Germline CDR1 and CDR2: SGHVT and SQSDAQ. The CDR3 has 14 amino acids.

A note on this clone: This sample includes further DNA sequences coding for the same CDR3. The chain has TRBV27 and TRBJ1-3; 8 bases are a match to TRBD1. The CDR3 consists of 14 residues. V lost 4 bases to trimming and J lost 2 bases; unmatched junction nucleotides: 1. The germline V gene has CDR1 MNHEY and CDR2 SMNVEV (reference sequence). DNA for the CDR3: TGTGCCAGCAGTTCGACAGGGGCTGGAAACACCATATATTTT. It encodes CASSSTGAGNTIYF.

The CDR3 nucleotides read TGTGCCAGCATCCGTATCGGGGAGGGGGCCGCCAATGAGCAGTTCTTC. The encoded protein is CASIRIGEGAANEQFF. This chain uses TRBV7-9 with TRBJ2-1; D possibly matches TRBD1 or TRBD2 (7 bases each). The CDR3 has 16 amino acids. Trimming cost V 7 bases and J 6 bases, with 22 bases left between them. Germline V gives CDR1 SEHNR, CDR2 FQNEAQ (reference sequence).

This chain connects TRBV7-6 to TRBJ1-5; maybe TRBD1 (5 bases). The CDR3 spans 15 residues. Germline V gene lookup returns CDR1 SGHVS and CDR2 FNYEAQ. Between the trimmed V and J ends, which lost 2 bases and 6 bases, there was a span of 14 bases. The CDR3 loop is CASSLTRGGGQPQHF. CDR3 DNA sequence: TGTGCCAGCAGCTTAACCCGCGGGGGTGGTCAGCCCCAGCATTTT.

The V and J genes are TRBV7-8 and TRBJ1-1; TRBD1 might be the D (5 bases). The V end was cut by 1 base, the J end by 0 bases, with 9 bases between. The CDR3 is made up of 15 amino acids. Germline-derived CDR1 and CDR2 are SGHVS and FQNEAQ. This CDR3 is CASSLEDRLNTEAFF. Here the CDR3 DNA reads TGTGCCAGCAGCTTAGAAGACAGATTGAACACTGAAGCTTTCTTT.

The chain recombines TRBV6-6 with TRBJ1-1; D unresolved. The V and J ends lost 5 bases and 3 bases respectively, with 7 bases between them. The germline V gene encodes CDR1 MNHNY and CDR2 SVGAGI (reference sequence). The CDR3 length is 12 residues. The CDR3 bases are TGTGCCAGCAGTCGGATGGACACTGAAGCTTTCTTT. Protein product: CASSRMDTEAFF.

J is TRBJ1-5 and V is TRBV27; D not resolved. CDR3 size: 16 residues. Trimming cost V 10 bases and J 5 bases, with 24 bases left between them. The germline V gene has CDR1 MNHEY and CDR2 SMNVEV (reference sequence). The CDR3 sequence: CAKTGGWWVIHQPQHF. In nucleotides, the CDR3 is TGTGCCAAAACGGGTGGATGGTGGGTAATACATCAGCCCCAGCATTTT.

The genes are TRBV28 and TRBJ2-1, with D tentatively TRBD1 (8 bases). The CDR3 length is 16 residues. CDR1 and CDR2 (germline): MDHEN, SYDVKM. Trimming left V 6 bases short and J 3 bases short, with 18 bases between. Here the CDR3 reads CASSPRQGRGYNEQFF. The CDR3 DNA sequence: TGTGCCAGCAGCCCACGACAGGGGAGGGGCTACAATGAGCAGTTCTTC.

V and J are TRBV16 and TRBJ2-1; TRBD1 is a possible D gene (6 bases). V was clipped by 8 bases and J by 5 bases, with 13 bases between them. Looked up from germline, CDR1 is KGHSY and CDR2 is FQNENV. This CDR3 comprises 13 residues. The CDR3 sequence is CASDLNRDNEQFF. The CDR3 DNA sequence: TGTGCCAGCGACCTAAACAGGGACAATGAGCAGTTCTTC.

V gene TRBV18 combines with J gene TRBJ1-2, with 7 bases fitting TRBD1. This CDR3 contains 17 residues. The V segment lost 3 bases and the J segment 1 base; nucleotides outside the gene matches: 11. Germline CDR1 reads KGHSH; CDR2 reads LQKENI. The chain's CDR3 is CASSPWDRGGFNYGYTF. The CDR3 DNA follows: TGTGCCAGCTCACCGTGGGACAGAGGGGGTTTTAACTATGGCTACACCTTC. The whole variable domain, remainder taken from reference TRBV18 and TRBJ1-2, is NAGVMQNPRHLVRRRGQEARLRCSPMKGHSHVYWYRQLPEEGLKFMVYLQKENIIDESGMPKERFSAEFPKEGPSILRIQQVVRGDSAAYFCASSPWDRGGFNYGYTFGSGTRLTVV.

This chain connects TRBV11-2 to TRBJ2-6; D is perhaps TRBD2 (6 bases). V was shortened by 3 bases and J by 0 bases, with 6 bases between the two germline ends. The germline V gene has CDR1 SGHAT and CDR2 FQNNGV. The CDR3 extends over 15 amino acids. The CDR3 loop reads CASSLTSSGANVLTF. DNA of the CDR3: TGTGCCAGCAGCTTGACTAGCTCTGGGGCCAACGTCCTGACTTTC. The variable domain in full, completed from reference TRBV11-2 and TRBJ2-6, reads EAGVAQSPRYKIIEKRQSVAFWCNPISGHATLYWYQQILGQGPKLLIQFQNNGVVDDSQLPKDRFSAERLKGVDSTLKIQPAKLEDSAVYLCASSLTSSGANVLTFGAGSRLTVL.